The entry that follows covers one T cell receptor beta chain sequence. It has no known antigen specificity. Base-call qualities are not available, and no considerably larger clone is one nucleotide away. The CDR3 goes from the cysteine to the phenylalanine over 13 residues. Only the CDR3 DNA is retained, 39 bases long and in frame from the first base. Trimming at the junction amounts to 10 bases on V and 4 bases on J, and the germline ends lie 13 bases apart. Based on the germline V gene (reference sequence), the CDR1 and CDR2 sequences are LNHDA and SQIVND. Using the deep immunoSEQ assay, TCR CDR3 regions were amplified from genomic DNA by multiplex PCR. Genomic DNA extracted from each cell subset was distributed evenly over all wells of several immunoSEQ 96-well plates, and each plate served as one replicate. Each replicate PCR for sorted subsets received roughly 0.2 ug genomic DNA, equal to about 30,000 T cell genomes. The purified libraries were quantified using a Qubit 3.0 fluorometer, sized with a Bioanalyzer 2100, and then quantified again using the KAPA Library Quantification kit. Every immunoSEQ 96-well plate was sequenced on a dedicated single-read 150-cycle Illumina NextSeq 550 flow cell. The authors processed their data as follows. Because the immunoSEQ output included only junctional sequences and no quality scores, the filtering could not be the same as the filtering used for full-length reads. To assign V/J genes and CDR3, sequences were annotated using PyIR, a Python wrapper for IgBLAST v1.9, with IMGT germline references. Reads with weak V/J assignments (E-value above 1e-6), missing CDR3, stop codons, out-of-frame junctions, or ambiguous translated residues were removed. A V3J clonotype was defined by an identical inferred V gene, J gene, and CDR3 amino acid sequence. Percentage overlap between repertoires was computed as shared unique clonotypes divided by the size of the smaller repertoire. Repertoire richness was assessed with RTK rarefaction, the Chao1 estimator, and Recon v2.1 estimates of unobserved clonotypes. For all TCRbeta clonotypes obtained by the gDNA method from a handful of donors, generation probabilities were computed with OLGA. As stored in TCRdb, this immuneACCESS dataset retains in-frame rearrangements with V and J assigned. A fraction of the clones does not appear; measured against another copy, unresolved V genes explain less than half of the discrepancy, and the remainder lacks a known reason. That table is the source of V, J and clone size, and D and trimming were worked out from the DNA. Present in this sample are around 1.1 million clones, about 72% of which were seen just once. The ten top clones hold roughly 0.82% of the sample.

The data were obtained in a study of shared clonotypes between healthy human individuals (dated by TCRdb to about 2020). For the study in its entirety: The cohort comprised a couple of women and a few men aged 18 to 49 years. For each donor, CD4 naive and CD4 memory were each run on three plates, CD8 naive on two plates, and CD8 memory on one plate. To estimate repertoire size and how much clonotypes are shared between individuals, the study performed deep sequencing of blood TCR repertoires from roughly five healthy adults. Different laboratories and diverse techniques were used to prepare libraries and sequence TCR repertoires, to increase sequencing depth and limit assay-specific biases. Leukapheresis yielded between about 0.9 and 9 billion PBMCs per donor.

Results and caveats for the whole study, not just this receptor: Sampling was limited to blood, and TCR repertoires in tissue likely differ from TCR repertoires in blood. Because the study included a small number of donors, the genetic and exposure-history diversity represented was limited. Based on pairwise subsampling, the degree of clonotype sharing among donors was expected to be affected by sequencing depth. Rarefaction of sorted-subset datasets indicated incomplete sequencing despite the large sequencing depth. Naive subsets generally had larger estimated clonotype richness than memory subsets did. Higher generation probabilities were observed for clonotypes shared by all four sorted-subset donors than for non-shared clonotypes. When several donors were compared, the shared fraction of clonotypes was about 5% for naive CD4, about 4% for naive CD8, about 2.5% for memory CD4, and around 0.37% for memory CD8.

Healthy HIV-negative adults with no recently reported acute infections or vaccinations were included as donors. Every donor was a Caucasian adult living in Nashville, Tennessee, USA. CD4+ T cells were enriched by magnetic negative selection; naive cells were then positively selected on CD45RA, and the negative fraction formed the memory subset. Blood was obtained by leukapheresis, after which PBMCs were separated by Ficoll-Histopaque density gradient centrifugation and cryopreserved in liquid nitrogen vapor phase. Analytical flow cytometry was used to check the purity and quantity of every magnetically sorted T cell population. Each sorted fraction had its genomic DNA isolated and then quantified by UV absorbance on a Nanodrop 2000c.

This TCR was recovered from a man younger than 35 in good health. Some clones in this sample may be carry-over from other donors' samples. Specimen: memory CD4+ T cells from PBMCs. Read against the paper, the sample's cell subset or site label means: CD45RA-negative fraction. The sequence joins TRBV19 to TRBJ2-2; a tentative D match to TRBD2 spans 6 bases. The CDR3 here reads CATGQRATGELFF. The bases read TGTGCCACGGGGCAGCGGGCCACCGGGGAGCTGTTTTTT.